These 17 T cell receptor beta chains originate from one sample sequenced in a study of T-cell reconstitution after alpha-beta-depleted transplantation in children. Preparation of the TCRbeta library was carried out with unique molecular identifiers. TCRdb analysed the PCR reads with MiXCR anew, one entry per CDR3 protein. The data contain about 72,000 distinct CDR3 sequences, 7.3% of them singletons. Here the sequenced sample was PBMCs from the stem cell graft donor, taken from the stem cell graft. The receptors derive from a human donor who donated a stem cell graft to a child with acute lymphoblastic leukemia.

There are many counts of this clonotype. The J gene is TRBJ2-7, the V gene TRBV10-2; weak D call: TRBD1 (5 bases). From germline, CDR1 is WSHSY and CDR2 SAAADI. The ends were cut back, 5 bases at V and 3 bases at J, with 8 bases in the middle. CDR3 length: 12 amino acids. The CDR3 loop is CASSPGNYEQYF. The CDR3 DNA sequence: TGCGCCAGCAGTCCAGGGAACTACGAGCAGTACTTC.

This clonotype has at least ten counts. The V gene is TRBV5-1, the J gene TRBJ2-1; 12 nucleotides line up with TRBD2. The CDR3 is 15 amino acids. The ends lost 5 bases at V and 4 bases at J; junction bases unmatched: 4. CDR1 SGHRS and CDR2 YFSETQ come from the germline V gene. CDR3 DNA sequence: TGCGCCAGCAGTCATGGACTAGCGGGGTACAATGAGCAGTTCTTC. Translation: CASSHGLAGYNEQFF.

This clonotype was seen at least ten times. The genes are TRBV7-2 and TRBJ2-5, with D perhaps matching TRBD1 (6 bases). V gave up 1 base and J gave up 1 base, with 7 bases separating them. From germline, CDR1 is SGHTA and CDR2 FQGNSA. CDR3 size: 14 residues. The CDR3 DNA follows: TGTGCCAGCAGCTTAGACAGGGCCCAAGAGACCCAGTACTTC. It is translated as CASSLDRAQETQYF.

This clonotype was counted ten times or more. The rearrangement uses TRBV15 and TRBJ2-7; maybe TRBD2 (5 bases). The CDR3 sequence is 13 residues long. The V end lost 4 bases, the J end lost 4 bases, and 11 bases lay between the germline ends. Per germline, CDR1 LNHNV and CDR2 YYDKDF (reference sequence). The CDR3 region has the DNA TGTGCCACCAGCAAGACTCGGGGTTACGAGCAGTACTTC. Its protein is CATSKTRGYEQYF.

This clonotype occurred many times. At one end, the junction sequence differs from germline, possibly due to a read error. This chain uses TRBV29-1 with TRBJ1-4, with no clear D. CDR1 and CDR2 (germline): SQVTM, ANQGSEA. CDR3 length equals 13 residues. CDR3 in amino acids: CSVGGSTYEKLFF. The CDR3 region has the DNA TGCAGCGTAGGCGGATCAACTTATGAAAAACTGTTTTTT.

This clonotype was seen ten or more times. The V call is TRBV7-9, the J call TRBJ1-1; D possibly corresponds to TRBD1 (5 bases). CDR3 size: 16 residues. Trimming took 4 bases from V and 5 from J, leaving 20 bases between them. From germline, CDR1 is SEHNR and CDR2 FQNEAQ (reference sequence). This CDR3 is CASSSMLTAWGTEAFF. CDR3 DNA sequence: TGTGCCAGCAGCTCAATGTTAACGGCTTGGGGGACTGAAGCTTTCTTT. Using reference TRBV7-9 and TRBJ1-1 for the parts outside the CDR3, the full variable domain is DTGVSQNPRHKITKRGQNVTFRCDPISEHNRLYWYRQTLGQGPEFLTYFQNEAQLEKSRLLSDRFSAERPKGSFSTLEIQRTEQGDSAMYLCASSSMLTAWGTEAFFGQGTRLTVV.

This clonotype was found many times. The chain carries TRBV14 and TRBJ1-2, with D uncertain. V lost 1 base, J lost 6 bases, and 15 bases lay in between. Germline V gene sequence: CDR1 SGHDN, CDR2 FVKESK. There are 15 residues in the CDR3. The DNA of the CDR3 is TGTGCCAGCAGCCAAGTGAAGGGAACAAGGAATGGCTACACCTTC. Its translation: CASSQVKGTRNGYTF.

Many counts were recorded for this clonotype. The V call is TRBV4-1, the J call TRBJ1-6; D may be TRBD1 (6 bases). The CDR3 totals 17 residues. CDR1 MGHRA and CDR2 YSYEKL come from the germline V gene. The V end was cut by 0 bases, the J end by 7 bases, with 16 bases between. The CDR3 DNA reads TGCGCCAGCAGCCAAGATAGGGGGGGGGCGAGAAATTCACCCCTCCACTTT. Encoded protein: CASSQDRGGARNSPLHF.

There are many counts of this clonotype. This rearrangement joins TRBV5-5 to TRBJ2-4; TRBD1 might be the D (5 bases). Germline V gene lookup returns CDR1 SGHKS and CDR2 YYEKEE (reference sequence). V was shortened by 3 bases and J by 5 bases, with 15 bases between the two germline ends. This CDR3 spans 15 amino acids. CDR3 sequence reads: CASSSGPTRENIQYF. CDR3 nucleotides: TGTGCCAGCAGCTCAGGGCCAACCCGGGAAAACATTCAGTACTTC.

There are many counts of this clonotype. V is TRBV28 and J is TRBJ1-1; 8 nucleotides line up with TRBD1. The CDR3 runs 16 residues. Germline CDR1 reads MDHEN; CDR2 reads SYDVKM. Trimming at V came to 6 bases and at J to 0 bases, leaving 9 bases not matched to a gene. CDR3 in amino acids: CASSPGTGFMNTEAFF. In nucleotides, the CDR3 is TGTGCCAGCAGCCCCGGGACAGGCTTCATGAACACTGAAGCTTTCTTT.

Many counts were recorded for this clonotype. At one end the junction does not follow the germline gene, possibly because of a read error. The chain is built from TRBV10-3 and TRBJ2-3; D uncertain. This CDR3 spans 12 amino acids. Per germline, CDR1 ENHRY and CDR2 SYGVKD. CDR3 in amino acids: CAISESAEIPDF. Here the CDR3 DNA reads TGTGCCATCAGTGAGTCAGCCGAAATCCCCGATTTT.

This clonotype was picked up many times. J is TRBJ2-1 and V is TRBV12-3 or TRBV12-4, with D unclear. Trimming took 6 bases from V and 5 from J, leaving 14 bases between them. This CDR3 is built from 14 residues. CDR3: CASSYPGEDNEQFF. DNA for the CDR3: TGTGCCAGCAGCTACCCCGGAGAGGACAATGAGCAGTTCTTC.

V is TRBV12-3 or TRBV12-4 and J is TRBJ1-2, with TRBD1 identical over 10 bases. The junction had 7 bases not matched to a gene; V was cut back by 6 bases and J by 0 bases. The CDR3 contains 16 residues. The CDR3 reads CASSTGTGAPNYGYTF. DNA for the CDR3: TGTGCCAGCAGCACCGGGACAGGGGCCCCTAACTATGGCTACACCTTC.

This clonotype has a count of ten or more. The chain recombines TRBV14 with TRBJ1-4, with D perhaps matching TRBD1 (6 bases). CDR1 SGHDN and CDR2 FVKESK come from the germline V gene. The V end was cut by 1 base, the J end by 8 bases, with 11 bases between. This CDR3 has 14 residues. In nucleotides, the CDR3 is TGTGCCAGCAGCCAAGCTTCGACAGGCGAAAAACTGTTTTTT. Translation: CASSQASTGEKLFF.

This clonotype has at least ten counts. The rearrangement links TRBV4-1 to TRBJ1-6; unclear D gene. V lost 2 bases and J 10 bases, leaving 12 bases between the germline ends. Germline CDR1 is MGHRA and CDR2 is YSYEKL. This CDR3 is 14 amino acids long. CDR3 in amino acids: CASSQFGVGSPLHF. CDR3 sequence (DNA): TGCGCCAGCAGCCAATTCGGGGTAGGGTCACCCCTCCACTTT.

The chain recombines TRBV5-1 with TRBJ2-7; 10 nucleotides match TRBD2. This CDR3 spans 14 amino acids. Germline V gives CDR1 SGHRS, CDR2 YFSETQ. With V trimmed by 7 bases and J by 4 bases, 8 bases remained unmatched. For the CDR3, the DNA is TGCGCCAGCGGAGCTCTAGCGGGAGAATACGAGCAGTACTTC. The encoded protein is CASGALAGEYEQYF.

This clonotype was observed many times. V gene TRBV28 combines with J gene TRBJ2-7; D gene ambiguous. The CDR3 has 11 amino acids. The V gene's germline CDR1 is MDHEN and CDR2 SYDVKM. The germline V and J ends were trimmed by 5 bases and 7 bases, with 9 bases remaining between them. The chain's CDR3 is CASSLGSEQYF. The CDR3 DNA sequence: TGTGCCAGCAGTCTAGGTAGTGAGCAGTACTTC.